This T cell receptor (beta chain) emerged from a study of blood T cell repertoires in COVID-19. This clone appeared a single time. Other DNA sequences in this sample translate to the same CDR3. Produced via immunoSEQ multiplex PCR; TCRdb's table is partial and in-frame only. Altogether 65,000 to 90,000 clones are present, about four fifths being singletons, with the ten largest covering under 30%. This receptor was identified in a human donor in a cohort sampled during active COVID-19. What was sequenced was peripheral blood.

CDR3 nucleotides: TGCGCCAGCAGCTTGGCGGGAGAGACCCAGTACTTC. This sequence encodes CASSLAGETQYF. The V gene is TRBV5-1, the J gene TRBJ2-5; D ambiguous. The CDR3 is 12 residues long. Trimming took 0 bases from V and 4 from J, leaving 4 bases between them. In germline, CDR1 is SGHRS, CDR2 YFSETQ.